Shown below are 26 T cell receptor beta chains from a single sample sequenced in a study of identical twins (dated by TCRdb to 2015 to 2016). The method was 5' RACE. Instrument used: Illumina HiSeq 2000. TCRdb's own reprocessing of the public reads used fastp at Q25 and MiXCR and kept productive beta chains. Every entry covers one CDR3 protein and lists the most common genes and DNA from its rows. The sample profile shows some 270,000 distinct CDR3 sequences; about 8.5% of them were found once. The ten largest clones capture 3% of the sample. A further study also used this sample, focusing on yellow fever vaccine responses in identical twins.

The sequencing sample was made of CD8+ T cells sorted from blood. These receptors originate from a woman aged 18-29 years in good health.

This clonotype was observed many times. The chain is built from TRBV29-1 and TRBJ2-7; D is uncertain. Per germline, CDR1 SQVTM and CDR2 ANQGSEA. This CDR3 is built from 13 residues. V shed 5 bases and J shed 3 bases, with 14 bases lying between them. The CDR3 region is CSVRLPNFYEQYF. In nucleotides, the CDR3 is TGCAGCGTTCGACTCCCCAACTTCTACGAGCAGTACTTC.

This clonotype was found a few times. The CDR3 spells CASSRIAGAYEQYF. The DNA for the CDR3 is TGCGCCAGCAGCCGCATAGCGGGAGCCTACGAGCAGTACTTC. This chain connects TRBV4-3 to TRBJ2-7; 9 bases fit TRBD2. Germline CDR1 reads LGHNA; CDR2 reads YSLEER. V lost 4 bases to trimming and J lost 2 bases; unmatched junction nucleotides: 3. This CDR3 is 14 amino acids long.

The chain uses TRBV9 and TRBJ2-7, with TRBD2 matching over 7 bases. The V segment lost 8 bases and the J segment 1 base; nucleotides outside the gene matches: 9. The CDR3 runs to 14 residues. Germline CDR1 is SGDLS and CDR2 is YYNGEE. The CDR3 is CASNAGDRSYEQYF. CDR3 coding DNA: TGTGCCAGTAACGCGGGGGACCGTTCCTACGAGCAGTACTTC.

About this clonotype: This may be a read error: a much more frequent sequence differs by one nucleotide. The gene calls are TRBV30 and TRBJ2-7; 8 bases fit TRBD1. V trimming: 3 bases; J trimming: 5 bases; junction bases outside the gene matches: 9. Germline-derived CDR1 and CDR2 are GTSNPN and SVGIG (reference sequence). The CDR3 totals 14 residues. The CDR3 loop reads CAWRGTGYTHEQYF. CDR3 sequence (DNA): TGTGCCTGGAGGGGGACAGGCTACACCCACGAGCAGTACTTC.

This rearrangement joins TRBV7-9 to TRBJ2-7; 10 bases align to TRBD1. V shed 5 bases and J 4 bases; nucleotides not matched to a gene: 5. Germline assignment: CDR1 SEHNR and CDR2 FQNEAQ (reference sequence). CDR3 length equals 14 residues. The DNA for the CDR3 is TGTGCCAGCAGCGGACGGGACAGGGGATACGAGCAGTACTTC. This translates into CASSGRDRGYEQYF.

This clonotype was seen many times. This sequence joins TRBV14 and TRBJ1-1; D gene uncertain. Germline V gene sequence: CDR1 SGHDN, CDR2 FVKESK. The germline V and J ends were trimmed by 3 bases and 2 bases, with 10 bases remaining between them. This CDR3 is 14 amino acids long. CDR3 sequence (DNA): TGTGCCAGCAGCCAGGCCCTCCGAAACACTGAAGCTTTCTTT. This encodes CASSQALRNTEAFF.

Only a few counts were recorded for this clonotype. The chain uses TRBV6-5 and TRBJ2-7, with 10 bases matching TRBD1. After removal of 9 bases from V and 4 bases from J, the junction contained 3 bases not matched to a gene. This CDR3 spans 12 amino acids. Germline-derived CDR1 and CDR2 are MNHEY and SVGAGI. CDR3 amino acids: CARRQGAYEQYF. The CDR3 DNA sequence: TGTGCCAGGAGACAGGGGGCATACGAGCAGTACTTC.

This clonotype was seen many times. This chain joins TRBV29-1 and TRBJ2-3, with D possibly called TRBD1 or TRBD2 (5 bases each). In germline, CDR1 is SQVTM, CDR2 ANQGSEA. Trimming removed 1 base at V and 4 bases at J, with 12 bases between. The CDR3 extends over 14 amino acids. Here the CDR3 reads CSVEGLARADTQYF. Here the CDR3 DNA reads TGCAGCGTTGAAGGGCTAGCCAGGGCAGATACGCAGTATTTT.

This clonotype was counted a few times. V is TRBV27 and J is TRBJ2-7; D remains unclear. Trimming removed 4 bases from V and 0 bases from J, with 16 bases in between. Germline V lookup: CDR1 MNHEY, CDR2 SMNVEV (reference sequence). There are 16 residues in the CDR3. The DNA for the CDR3 is TGTGCCAGCAGTTCTTCTCTGGGAAAACTCTCCTACGAGCAGTACTTC. Protein product: CASSSSLGKLSYEQYF.

The V gene is TRBV12-3 or TRBV12-4, the J gene TRBJ2-7, with D perhaps assigned TRBD1 or TRBD2 (5 bases each). CDR3 length: 14 residues. Trimming stripped 4 bases from V and 3 bases from J, with 13 bases between. CDR3 nucleotides: TGTGCCAGCAGTTCCACTACAGGACTCTACGAGCAGTACTTC. Translating gives CASSSTTGLYEQYF.

The genes are TRBV7-8 and TRBJ2-1; TRBD2 matches 12 bases. This CDR3 contains 17 residues. Trimming took 1 base from V and 9 from J; bases not matched to a gene: 10. Germline lookup yields CDR1 SGHVS and CDR2 FQNEAQ. In DNA form, the CDR3 reads TGTGCCAGCAGCTTAGTAGGGACTAGCGGGCCGACCAGTGAGCAGTTCTTC. Translation: CASSLVGTSGPTSEQFF.

This clonotype was seen at least ten times. V gene TRBV28 combines with J gene TRBJ2-3; 8 nucleotides agree with TRBD2. The CDR3 runs 17 residues. Germline CDR1 reads MDHEN; CDR2 reads SYDVKM. The V segment lost 2 bases and the J segment 6 bases; nucleotides outside the gene matches: 13. CDR3 nucleotides: TGTGCCAGCAGTTTAGGATACGGGGGGGACGACCTGGATACGCAGTATTTT. Its translation is CASSLGYGGDDLDTQYF.

The chain uses TRBV30 and TRBJ2-1; TRBD1 matches at 7 bases. CDR1 and CDR2 from the germline V gene are GTSNPN and SVGIG (reference sequence). CDR3 length equals 12 residues. The J segment lost 6 bases and the V segment lost 2 bases, leaving 1 base of the junction unmatched. This CDR3 is CAWSRTGNEQFF. CDR3 coding DNA: TGTGCCTGGAGTAGGACAGGCAATGAGCAGTTCTTC.

This clonotype has only a few counts. The chain is built from TRBV7-2 and TRBJ2-4, with 9 bases that match TRBD1. The CDR3 runs to 13 residues. Germline CDR1 reads SGHTA; CDR2 reads FQGNSA. V lost 6 bases and J lost 7; bases outside the gene matches: 4. In nucleotides, the CDR3 is TGTGCCAGCAGGGGACAGGGTTTGAACATTCAGTACTTC. It is translated as CASRGQGLNIQYF.

This clonotype was seen a handful of times. CDR3 amino acids: CASSDGGRGRETQYF. The CDR3 DNA sequence: TGCGCCAGCAGTGATGGAGGGAGAGGGCGAGAGACCCAGTACTTC. The chain couples TRBV10-2 to TRBJ2-5; D is possibly TRBD2 (6 bases). Per the germline V gene, CDR1 is WSHSY and CDR2 is SAAADI. Deletions cut 3 bases from V and 4 bases from J, with 15 bases between. The CDR3 totals 15 residues.

This clonotype was found many times. The J gene is TRBJ2-1, the V gene TRBV12-3 or TRBV12-4; 11 bases are shared with TRBD2. The length of the CDR3 is 16 residues. V trimming: 4 bases; J trimming: 6 bases; junction bases outside the gene matches: 8. The CDR3: CASSSSSGRASNEQFF. CDR3 in DNA: TGTGCCAGCAGTTCAAGTAGCGGGAGGGCCAGCAATGAGCAGTTCTTC.

There are a few counts of this clonotype. V is TRBV7-9 and J is TRBJ2-1; D gene ambiguous. This CDR3 region has 13 residues. Per the germline V gene, CDR1 is SEHNR and CDR2 is FQNEAQ (reference sequence). Trimming took 6 bases from V and 8 from J, leaving 14 bases between them. CDR3 sequence (DNA): TGTGCCAGCAGGACACCCTTAAGGGATGAGCAGTTCTTC. Its translation is CASRTPLRDEQFF.

This clonotype has only a few counts. V is TRBV4-1 and J is TRBJ2-2; TRBD1 agrees at 8 bases. Germline V CDR1 and CDR2: MGHRA, YSYEKL. The trim removed 3 bases at V and 1 base at J, leaving 4 bases unmatched. This CDR3 spans 16 amino acids. The CDR3 loop is CASSQVTGVNTGELFF. DNA of the CDR3: TGCGCCAGCAGCCAGGTGACAGGGGTGAACACCGGGGAGCTGTTTTTT.

This clonotype was picked up a small number of times. This chain links TRBV4-1 with TRBJ2-1; D gene ambiguous. Germline CDR1 and CDR2: MGHRA and YSYEKL. The V end lost 4 bases, the J end lost 8 bases, and 18 bases lay between the germline ends. CDR3 length: 15 residues. The CDR3 sequence: CASSRSGSFGDEQFF. The DNA for the CDR3 is TGCGCCAGCAGCCGATCAGGTTCATTCGGCGATGAGCAGTTCTTC.

This chain connects TRBV9 to TRBJ2-1; 7 nucleotides match TRBD1. Germline trimming cut 3 bases from V and 2 bases from J; bases unmatched to any gene: 5. CDR3 length equals 15 residues. Germline loops: CDR1 SGDLS, CDR2 YYNGEE. CDR3 loop: CASSEQGTPYNEQFF. The CDR3 nucleotides are TGTGCCAGCAGCGAACAGGGGACCCCCTACAATGAGCAGTTCTTC.

The V and J genes are TRBV6-2 or TRBV6-3 and TRBJ2-1; D remains unclear. The V gene lost 8 bases and the J gene lost 5 bases, with 7 bases spanning the gap. The CDR3 consists of 11 residues. Germline assignment: CDR1 MNHEY and CDR2 SVGEGT. The chain's CDR3 is CASVTHNEQFF. CDR3 nucleotide sequence: TGTGCCAGCGTAACGCACAATGAGCAGTTCTTC.

This chain joins TRBV29-1 and TRBJ1-1, with D unresolved. The germline V gene has CDR1 SQVTM and CDR2 ANQGSEA. Trimming removed 2 bases from V and 7 bases from J, with 17 bases in between. This CDR3 spans 14 amino acids. The CDR3 loop reads CSVEPSVGSNEAFF. In DNA form, the CDR3 reads TGCAGCGTTGAACCAAGTGTAGGGTCGAATGAAGCTTTCTTT.

The chain employs TRBV20-1 and TRBJ2-2; D is unresolved. The V and J ends lost 6 bases and 5 bases respectively, with 10 bases between them. The CDR3 is 12 residues long. Germline V gene lookup returns CDR1 DFQATT and CDR2 SNEGSKA (reference sequence). DNA for the CDR3: TGCAGTGCGGAACCGTGGACCGGGGAGCTGTTTTTT. Encoded protein: CSAEPWTGELFF.

This clonotype was detected ten times or more. The chain carries TRBV7-2 and TRBJ2-3, with D possibly TRBD2 on 6 matching bases. The CDR3 covers 15 residues. Between the trimmed V and J ends, which lost 1 base and 6 bases, there was a span of 14 bases. CDR1 is SGHTA and CDR2 is FQGNSA in the germline V gene. In DNA, the CDR3 is TGTGCCAGCAGCTTAGGCACTAGCCTGGGTGATACGCAGTATTTT. Its protein product is CASSLGTSLGDTQYF.

This clonotype was picked up a small number of times. At one boundary the junction diverges from the germline segment, which might be a read error. This chain joins TRBV7-7 and TRBJ2-1, with unresolved D. CDR3 length: 14 amino acids. From germline, CDR1 is SSHAT and CDR2 FNYEAQ (reference sequence). The CDR3 DNA follows: TGTGCTAGCAGCTTAGTTGGCGGCCCCAGTGAGCAGTTCTTC. It translates to CASSLVGGPSEQFF.

This clonotype was detected ten times or more. V is TRBV27 and J is TRBJ2-3; tentatively, D is TRBD2 (6 bases). Trimming cost V 2 bases and J 2 bases, with 17 bases left between them. This CDR3 is 17 amino acids long. Germline assignment: CDR1 MNHEY and CDR2 SMNVEV (reference sequence). CDR3 region: CASSLTTGAGPTDTQYF. Written as DNA, the CDR3 is TGTGCCAGCAGTTTAACTACGGGAGCCGGCCCCACAGATACGCAGTATTTT.